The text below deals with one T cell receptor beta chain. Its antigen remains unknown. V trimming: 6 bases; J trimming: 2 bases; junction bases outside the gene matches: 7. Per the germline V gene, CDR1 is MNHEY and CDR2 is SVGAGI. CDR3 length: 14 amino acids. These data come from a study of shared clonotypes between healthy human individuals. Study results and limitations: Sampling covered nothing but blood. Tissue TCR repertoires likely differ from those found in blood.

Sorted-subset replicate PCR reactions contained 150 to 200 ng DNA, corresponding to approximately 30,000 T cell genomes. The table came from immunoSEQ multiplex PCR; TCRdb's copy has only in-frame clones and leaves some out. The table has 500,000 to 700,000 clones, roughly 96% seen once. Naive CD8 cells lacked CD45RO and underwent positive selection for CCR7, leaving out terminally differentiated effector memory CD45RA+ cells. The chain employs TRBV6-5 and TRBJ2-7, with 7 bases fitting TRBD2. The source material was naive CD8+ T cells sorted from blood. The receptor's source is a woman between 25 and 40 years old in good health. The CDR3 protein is CASSPGGEAYEQYF. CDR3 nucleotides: TGTGCCAGCAGCCCTGGGGGGGAAGCCTACGAGCAGTACTTC.